The TCR beta chain under discussion was sequenced for a study of blood T cell repertoires in COVID-19. Study in general: The study drew acute and convalescent COVID-19 samples from the United States, Italy and Spain. PBMCs, B-cell-depleted T cells, or T cells were the source of the cDNA or gDNA that made up the material.

The CDR3 is made up of 17 amino acids. J gave up 6 bases and V 2 bases, and 10 bases lay outside the gene matches. Germline V lookup: CDR1 SGHDN, CDR2 FVKESK. In the study's own analysis: Amplification from reference gene primers served as the basis for estimated nucleated cell counts. Clones were read by immunoSEQ multiplex PCR, and TCRdb kept only the in-frame ones, dropping some. Clonal size and the V and J genes are those of that table, whereas D and trimming came from the DNA. Among under 65,000 clones listed, around 92% were seen once. Sequenced material: peripheral blood. The TCR comes from a human donor in a cohort sampled during active COVID-19. V is TRBV14 and J is TRBJ1-6; 7 bases line up with TRBD1. The CDR3 region has the DNA TGTGCCAGCAGCCAAAGAGGGGGCCGGAGGGTTAATTCACCCCTCCACTTT. This translates into CASSQRGGRRVNSPLHF.